The 14 T cell receptor beta chains below were found in one sample sequenced in a study of CD8+CD57+ T cells in acquired aplastic anemia. Patients included in sequencing had previously demonstrated CD8+CD57+ cell expansion by flow cytometry. Genomic DNA, the template, was used for profiling of the TCR beta VDJ and CDR3. TCRdb recomputed calls from the reads with MiXCR, one row per CDR3 protein. The sample has approximately 250,000 distinct CDR3 sequences; approximately 79% are singletons. Sequenced: sorted CD4+, CD8+, or CD8+CD57+ T cells (not recorded which) from PBMCs. Receptor source: a human donor with aplastic anemia.

Regarding this clonotype: Because it lacks the conserved phenylalanine or tryptophan at the end, this CDR3 is likely a read error. The limits of the CDR3 on the DNA are not certain, so only TCRdb's listed CDR3 is given. The rearrangement joins TRBV2 to TRBJ1-2; the table calls TRBD1, which could not be checked here. With termini counted, the CDR3 has 16 amino acids. CDR1 and CDR2 from the germline V gene are SNHLY and FYNNEI. The CDR3 is CASGERDRGMEYGYTG.

This clonotype was picked up one time. The rearrangement links TRBV5-4 to TRBJ2-5, with 8 positions matching TRBD2. The length of the CDR3 is 15 residues. With V trimmed by 2 bases and J by 3 bases, 6 bases remained unmatched. Per the germline V gene, CDR1 is SGHNT and CDR2 is YYREEE (reference sequence). For the CDR3, the DNA is TGTGCCAGCAGCTTTACTAGCGGCGCGGAAGAGACCCAGTACTTC. It codes for CASSFTSGAEETQYF.

Comment on this clonotype: It is unclear where the CDR3 begins or ends on the DNA, so no DNA is shown, and the CDR3 is as TCRdb lists it. The chain is built from TRBV9 and TRBJ2-7. The germline CDR1 and CDR2 sequences are SGDLS and YYNGEE. The CDR3 is 16 amino acids in total, end residues counted. CDR3 residues: CASGEAGNIQYFEQYV.

For this clonotype: Since a much larger clone is just one base distant, this may be a read error. The rearrangement joins TRBV7-6 to TRBJ2-6; perhaps D is TRBD1 or TRBD2 (6 bases each). The CDR3 runs 17 residues. V was pared by 1 base and J by 0 bases, with 10 bases between. Looked up from germline, CDR1 is SGHVS and CDR2 is FNYEAQ. CDR3: CASSLGGAPSGANVLTF. The CDR3 nucleotides read TGTGCCAGCAGCTTAGGGGGGGCCCCCTCTGGGGCCAACGTCCTGACTTTC.

Concerning this clonotype itself: The CDR3 carries no conserved terminal phenylalanine or tryptophan, so it likely arises from a read error. It is unclear where the CDR3 begins or ends on the DNA, so no DNA is shown, and the CDR3 is as TCRdb lists it. The rearrangement uses TRBV2 and TRBJ1-1; whether TRBD1, the table's D call, matches the DNA was not checked. The germline V gene has CDR1 SNHLY and CDR2 FYNNEI. Both ends counted, the CDR3 spans 15 residues. CDR3 sequence reads: CASGDGGTDTPEFCL.

The J gene is TRBJ1-2, the V gene TRBV7-2; D is unclear. CDR3 length: 14 amino acids. V gave up 4 bases and J gave up 3 bases, with 12 bases separating them. Looked up from germline, CDR1 is SGHTA and CDR2 is FQGNSA. The CDR3 sequence: CASSSGDTDYGYTF. The DNA of the CDR3 is TGTGCCAGCAGCTCGGGTGACACGGACTATGGCTACACCTTC.

This rearrangement joins TRBV7-8 to TRBJ2-7, with 11 nucleotides matching TRBD1. Germline CDR1 is SGHVS and CDR2 is FQNEAQ. The V segment lost 3 bases and the J segment 6 bases; nucleotides outside the gene matches: 10. The CDR3 extends over 16 amino acids. The CDR3 protein is CASSFHPAGTGGEQYV. The CDR3 nucleotides read TGTGCCAGCAGCTTTCATCCAGCCGGGACAGGGGGCGAGCAGTACGTC.

Note on this clonotype: Compared with germline, one end of the junction differs, possibly owing to a read error. The chain combines TRBV7-2 with TRBJ2-5, with 9 nucleotides matching TRBD1. CDR1 is SGHTA, CDR2 FQGNSA, per germline. This CDR3 contains 14 residues. As DNA, the CDR3 is TGTGCCAGCAGCTCCGGGACAGGGTATGAGACCACCTTCTTC. It encodes CASSSGTGYETTFF.

Details on this clonotype: This CDR3 is missing its conserved last phenylalanine or tryptophan, likely due to a read error. Because the CDR3's place on the DNA is in doubt, the DNA is left out and the CDR3 is given as listed by TCRdb. V and J are TRBV2 and TRBJ2-1; the table gives TRBD1 as D, unverified against the DNA. The CDR3 adds up to 16 amino acids, both ends counted. Germline-derived CDR1 and CDR2 are SNHLY and FYNNEI. CDR3 sequence reads: CASGEGGGNGQDVEPV.

As for this clonotype: One junction end disagrees with the germline gene, perhaps due to a read error. The chain carries TRBV10-2 and TRBJ2-3; D is perhaps TRBD1 or TRBD2 (6 bases each). The CDR3 spans 14 residues. Germline CDR1 and CDR2: WSHSY and SAAADI. As DNA, the CDR3 is TGTGCCAGCAGCCAGGCGGGACACACAGATACGCAGTATTTT. It codes for CASSQAGHTDTQYF.

In nucleotides, the CDR3 is TGTGCCAGCAGCTCGAATCTGGGGGTCTCCTACGAGCAGTACTTC. Its translation is CASSSNLGVSYEQYF. J is TRBJ2-7 and V is TRBV6-5; D might be TRBD1 or TRBD2, each matching 5 bases. V was pared by 6 bases and J by 0 bases, with 15 bases between. CDR1 MNHEY and CDR2 SVGAGI come from the germline V gene. This CDR3 comprises 15 residues.

The J gene is TRBJ2-7, the V gene TRBV7-3; a possible D gene is TRBD2 (5 bases). With 2 bases removed from V and 1 base from J, the gap between germline ends came to 21 bases. Germline CDR1 is SGHTA and CDR2 is FQGTGA. The CDR3 runs to 18 residues. The DNA for the CDR3 is TGTGCCAGCAGCTTACCTGGAGGTCCCGCTACGCTTTCCTACGAGCAGTACGTC. This sequence encodes CASSLPGGPATLSYEQYV.

This chain joins TRBV7-3 and TRBJ2-7; 7 bases line up with TRBD2. The germline V gene has CDR1 SGHTA and CDR2 FQGTGA. This CDR3 is 16 amino acids long. With 6 bases clipped from V and 6 bases from J, the junction kept 17 bases outside the gene matches. CDR3 region: CASRTPGRGNLTEQYV. The DNA of the CDR3 is TGTGCCAGCAGGACACCGGGGCGGGGGAACTTGACCGAGCAGTACGTC.

The J gene is TRBJ2-1, the V gene TRBV7-8, with 9 bases identical to TRBD2. The CDR3 covers 16 residues. Germline values: CDR1 SGHVS, CDR2 FQNEAQ. Unmatched junction bases numbered 15, after V lost 3 bases and J lost 12 bases. DNA of the CDR3: TGTGCCAGCAGCTTTCAACGAGGCGGGGGGGGCCTTGCGCAGTTCTTC. Protein: CASSFQRGGGGLAQFF.